Below, 8 T cell receptor beta chains from the same sample are listed, as sequenced in a study of PD-L1 blockade in urothelial cancer. The repertoire was sequenced with immunoSEQ multiplex PCR; TCRdb's copy has only in-frame clones and lacks some. The sample has roughly 52,000 clones, about four fifths seen once; the top ten hold roughly a tenth. Documented time point: pretreatment peripheral blood. Sequencing used PBMCs, obtained around atezolizumab (anti-PD-L1) treatment. The receptors originated from a man aged 70-80 years with urothelial cancer.

The chain links TRBV5-8 to TRBJ2-3; TRBD1 agrees at 9 bases. J gave up 9 bases and V 4 bases, and 9 bases lay outside the gene matches. The germline CDR1 and CDR2 sequences are SGHTS and YDEGEE. The CDR3 loop spans 14 amino acids. CDR3 nucleotides: TGTGCCAGCAGCCCCCGCGACAGGGGGGGCACGCAGTATTTT. Amino acid sequence: CASSPRDRGGTQYF.

CDR3 loop: CASSELGTGEGVDTQYF. The DNA of the CDR3 is TGTGCCAGCAGTGAATTGGGGACAGGAGAAGGGGTAGATACGCAGTATTTT. The genes are TRBV25-1 and TRBJ2-3; 8 bases line up with TRBD1. CDR3 length equals 17 residues. After removal of 1 base from V and 5 bases from J, the junction contained 11 bases not matched to a gene. Germline-derived CDR1 and CDR2 are MGHDK and SYGVNS.

The rearrangement uses TRBV28 and TRBJ2-1, with TRBD1 matching 8 bases. The CDR3 extends over 15 amino acids. V shed 5 bases and J 0 bases; nucleotides not matched to a gene: 3. Germline V gene lookup returns CDR1 MDHEN and CDR2 SYDVKM. The CDR3 loop is CASSHGTGSYNEQFF. The CDR3 region has the DNA TGTGCCAGCAGTCACGGGACAGGCTCCTACAATGAGCAGTTCTTC.

This clone occurred a few times. The CDR3 nucleotides read TGTGCCAGCAGTTACTCCCTTACAGGGAACTACGAGCAGTACTTC. Translated, it gives CASSYSLTGNYEQYF. The V call is TRBV6-5, the J call TRBJ2-7; D might be TRBD1 (6 bases). CDR1 and CDR2 (germline): MNHEY, SVGAGI. The CDR3 consists of 15 residues. Deletions cut 0 bases from V and 3 bases from J, with 12 bases between.

The chain couples TRBV29-1 to TRBJ2-6, with a tentative D call TRBD1 (6 bases). The CDR3 length is 16 residues. The germline V gene has CDR1 SQVTM and CDR2 ANQGSEA. The V end lost 1 base, the J end lost 0 bases, and 10 bases lay between the germline ends. CDR3 nucleotides: TGCAGCGTTGAAGGGGACACCGGCTCTGGGGCCAACGTCCTGACTTTC. Amino acid sequence: CSVEGDTGSGANVLTF.

The chain has TRBV14 and TRBJ2-5; 8 bases align to TRBD1. This CDR3 comprises 15 residues. Trimming removed 0 bases from V and 4 bases from J; junction bases left unmatched: 4. The V gene's germline CDR1 is SGHDN and CDR2 FVKESK. DNA of the CDR3: TGTGCCAGCAGCCAAGACAGGGGGCGTGTAGAGACCCAGTACTTC. Its protein product is CASSQDRGRVETQYF.

The genes are TRBV6-5 and TRBJ2-2; 8 nucleotides agree with TRBD2. The CDR3 has 16 residues. Germline V gene sequence: CDR1 MNHEY, CDR2 SVGAGI. J gave up 6 bases and V 0 bases, and 6 bases lay outside the gene matches. CDR3 bases: TGTGCCAGCAGTTACTCGAATCTAGCGGGTGCCGGGGAGCTGTTTTTT. Amino acids: CASSYSNLAGAGELFF.

This clone was detected once. J is TRBJ2-7 and V is TRBV2; 8 nucleotides match TRBD2. The germline V gene has CDR1 SNHLY and CDR2 FYNNEI. Trimming cost V 6 bases and J 0 bases; bases outside gene matches: 7. This CDR3 region has 15 residues. The chain's CDR3 is CASRPTSAGSYEQYF. DNA of the CDR3: TGTGCCAGCAGGCCGACTAGCGCGGGCTCCTACGAGCAGTACTTC.